The next 13 T cell receptor beta chains were all read from a single sample in a study of blood T cell repertoires in COVID-19 (dated by TCRdb to between 2020 and 2021). Libraries were prepared through the immunoSEQ multiplex PCR assay. Here the immuneACCESS table is served through TCRdb, limited to in-frame sequences with V and J called. Missing clones are a known gap in these copies; in checked studies unresolved V genes cover under half, and the rest lacks a known reason. This sample gives roughly 100,000 clones in total; approximately 90% of them show up just once. More than 15% of the sample is in the top ten clones. The sequencing input was peripheral blood. The receptors derive from a woman aged 80 or over in a cohort sampled during active COVID-19.

The gene calls are TRBV10-3 and TRBJ2-5, with TRBD2 matching 9 bases. The germline V gene has CDR1 ENHRY and CDR2 SYGVKD. This CDR3 is 14 amino acids long. The V and J ends lost 6 bases and 2 bases, in that order; junction bases with no gene match: 4. CDR3 residues: CAISALAGQETQYF. The CDR3 bases are TGTGCCATCAGCGCTCTAGCGGGGCAAGAGACCCAGTACTTC.

This clone has only a few counts. The rearrangement links TRBV7-9 to TRBJ1-5, with D maybe TRBD1 (5 bases). Germline CDR1 is SEHNR and CDR2 is FQNEAQ (reference sequence). This CDR3 contains 15 residues. V was cut by 1 base and J by 1 base, with 8 bases left in between. The CDR3 spells CASSLGGLSNQPQHF. CDR3 DNA: TGTGCCAGCAGCTTAGGGGGCTTAAGCAATCAGCCCCAGCATTTT.

The chain is built from TRBV15 and TRBJ2-6; no firm D call. Germline V gives CDR1 LNHNV, CDR2 YYDKDF (reference sequence). Trimming stripped 6 bases from V and 0 bases from J, with 12 bases between. The CDR3 runs 16 residues. The DNA of the CDR3 is TGTGCCACCAGTTCCCAGTCCCCCTCTGGGGCCAACGTCCTGACTTTC. Protein product: CATSSQSPSGANVLTF.

The gene calls are TRBV5-1 and TRBJ1-1; D not certain. Germline CDR1 and CDR2: SGHRS and YFSETQ. Trimming took off 0 bases at V and 4 bases at J, with 10 bases between the two ends. This CDR3 region has 14 residues. The CDR3 DNA reads TGCGCCAGCAGCTTGGTAGAGGGCGGCACTGAAGCTTTCTTT. Translation gives CASSLVEGGTEAFF.

The chain has TRBV5-6 and TRBJ2-2; TRBD1 might be the D (6 bases). Trimming removed 1 base from V and 3 bases from J, with 16 bases in between. The CDR3 has 17 amino acids. Germline V gene sequence: CDR1 SGHDT, CDR2 YYEEEE. The CDR3 spells CASSLYPGTLYTGELFF. DNA of the CDR3: TGTGCCAGCAGCTTGTACCCCGGGACACTTTACACCGGGGAGCTGTTTTTT.

The chain recombines TRBV5-1 with TRBJ1-5, with D tentatively TRBD1 (5 bases). There are 15 residues in the CDR3. Trimming shortened V by 0 bases and J by 6 bases, and 13 bases separated the two germline ends. Germline V lookup: CDR1 SGHRS, CDR2 YFSETQ. CDR3 sequence reads: CASSLEAGRGQPQHF. The CDR3 bases are TGCGCCAGCAGCTTGGAGGCAGGTAGGGGTCAGCCCCAGCATTTT.

The chain is built from TRBV30 and TRBJ1-6; 8 bases fit TRBD1. From germline, CDR1 is GTSNPN and CDR2 SVGIG (reference sequence). V was clipped by 0 bases and J by 7 bases; unmatched bases: 8. The CDR3 sequence is 16 residues long. In DNA, the CDR3 is TGTGCCTGGAGTGTACCGGCGGCAGGGGGCAATTCACCCCTCCACTTT. This sequence encodes CAWSVPAAGGNSPLHF.

The rearrangement links TRBV2 to TRBJ2-3; D might be TRBD1 (5 bases). Germline CDR1 is SNHLY and CDR2 is FYNNEI. V was cut by 7 bases and J by 2 bases, with 13 bases left in between. The length of the CDR3 is 14 residues. In nucleotides, the CDR3 is TGTGCCAGCATAGGGCAGGGCCACACAGATACGCAGTATTTT. Residues: CASIGQGHTDTQYF.

J is TRBJ2-2 and V is TRBV4-1; D remains ambiguous. Trimming took 2 bases from V and 5 from J, leaving 12 bases between them. There are 15 residues in the CDR3. CDR1 and CDR2 (germline): MGHRA, YSYEKL. The CDR3 reads CASSQPESWTGELFF. Here the CDR3 DNA reads TGCGCCAGCAGCCAACCGGAGTCCTGGACCGGGGAGCTGTTTTTT.

This clone was picked up one time. The chain is built from TRBV3-1 (or the pseudogene TRBV3-2) and TRBJ2-5; D possibly corresponds to TRBD2 (5 bases). V lost 4 bases to trimming and J lost 5 bases, with 20 bases between them. This CDR3 is 16 amino acids long. CDR1 LGHDT and CDR2 YNNKEL come from the germline V gene (reference sequence). DNA of the CDR3: TGTGCCAGCAGCCTGATCAGGACCCAAGAGCGGGAGACCCAGTACTTC. It specifies CASSLIRTQERETQYF.

V gene TRBV6-5 combines with J gene TRBJ1-2; D is possibly TRBD1 (6 bases). Germline assignment: CDR1 MNHEY and CDR2 SVGAGI. V was shortened by 6 bases and J by 4 bases, with 12 bases between the two germline ends. This CDR3 has 13 amino acids. This CDR3 is CASSTQGFYGYTF. The DNA for the CDR3 is TGTGCCAGCAGCACCCAGGGGTTCTATGGCTACACCTTC.

V is TRBV5-1 and J is TRBJ2-7, with D tentatively TRBD2 (7 bases). Germline V CDR1 and CDR2: SGHRS, YFSETQ. CDR3 length: 15 residues. With 1 base removed from V and 5 bases from J, the gap between germline ends came to 16 bases. The CDR3 here is CASSLSGGSRDEQYF. The CDR3 bases are TGCGCCAGCAGCTTGTCGGGGGGCTCGAGGGACGAGCAGTACTTC.

The chain joins TRBV28 to TRBJ1-4; D is unresolved. Trimming took off 6 bases at V and 8 bases at J, with 16 bases between the two ends. The CDR3 extends over 14 amino acids. Germline CDR1 reads MDHEN; CDR2 reads SYDVKM. CDR3 sequence (DNA): TGTGCCAGCAGCACCCCACAGCCAGGCGAAAAACTGTTTTTT. Translated: CASSTPQPGEKLFF.